This record concerns one T cell receptor (beta chain) sequence. Its target is unknown. Using immunoSEQ multiplex PCR, the repertoire was profiled, and TCRdb retains in-frame clones only, with some absent. The data show 37,000 or so clones, around two thirds seen once. The data stem from a study of OX40 agonist ivuxolimab in advanced cancers. The CDR3 contains 11 residues. CDR1 is LNHDA and CDR2 is SQIVND in the germline V gene (reference sequence). V lost 1 base, J lost 6 bases, and 4 bases lay in between. Notes on the study in general: No determination was made of the antigen specificity of the expanded peripheral T cells.

Sequencing used CD4+ or CD8+ T cells sorted from blood, obtained in a trial of the OX40 agonist ivuxolimab. This receptor was taken from an adult with an advanced solid tumor such as melanoma, head and neck, liver or kidney cancer. J is TRBJ2-7 and V is TRBV19, with no clear D. In DNA form, the CDR3 reads TGTGCCAGTAGTATAGTCGGCGAGCAGTACTTC. Protein: CASSIVGEQYF.